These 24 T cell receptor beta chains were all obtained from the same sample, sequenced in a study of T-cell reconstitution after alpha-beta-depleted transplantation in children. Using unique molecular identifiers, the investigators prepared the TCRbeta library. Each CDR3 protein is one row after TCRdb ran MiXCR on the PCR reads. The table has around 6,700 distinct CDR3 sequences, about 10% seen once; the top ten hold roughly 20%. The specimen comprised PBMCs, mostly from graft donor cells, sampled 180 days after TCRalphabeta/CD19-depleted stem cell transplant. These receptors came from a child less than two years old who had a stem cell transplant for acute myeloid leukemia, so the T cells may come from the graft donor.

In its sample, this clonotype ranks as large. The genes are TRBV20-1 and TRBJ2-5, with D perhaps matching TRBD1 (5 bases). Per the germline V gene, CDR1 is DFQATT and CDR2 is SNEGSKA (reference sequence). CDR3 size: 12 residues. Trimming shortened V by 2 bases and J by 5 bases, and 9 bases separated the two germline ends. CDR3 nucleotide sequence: TGCAGTGCTAGAAAGGGGCCGGAGACCCAGTACTTC. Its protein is CSARKGPETQYF.

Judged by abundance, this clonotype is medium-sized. This CDR3 is CSAPAKGREQFF. The CDR3 bases are TGCAGCGCACCTGCAAAAGGCCGTGAGCAGTTCTTC. The chain recombines TRBV29-1 with TRBJ2-1; D unresolved. CDR3 length: 12 amino acids. Trimming removed 7 bases at V and 9 bases at J, with 16 bases between. CDR1 is SQVTM, CDR2 ANQGSEA, per germline.

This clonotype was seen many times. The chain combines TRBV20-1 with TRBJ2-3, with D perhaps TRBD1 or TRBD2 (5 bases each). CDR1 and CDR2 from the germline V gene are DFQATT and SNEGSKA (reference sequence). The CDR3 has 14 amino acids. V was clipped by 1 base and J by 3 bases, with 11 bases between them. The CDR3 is CSARVGARTDTQYF. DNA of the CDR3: TGCAGTGCTAGAGTCGGGGCTAGAACAGATACGCAGTATTTT.

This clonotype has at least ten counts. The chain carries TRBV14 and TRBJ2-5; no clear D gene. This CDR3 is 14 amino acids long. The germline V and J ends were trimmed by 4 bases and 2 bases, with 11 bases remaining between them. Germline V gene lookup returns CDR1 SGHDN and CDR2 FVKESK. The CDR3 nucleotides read TGTGCCAGCAGCCTGACCTTAGGGCAAGAGACCCAGTACTTC. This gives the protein CASSLTLGQETQYF.

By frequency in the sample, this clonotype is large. CDR3 in amino acids: CASSRTSGQETQYF. CDR3 coding DNA: TGTGCCAGCAGCCGCACTAGCGGCCAAGAGACCCAGTACTTC. The chain joins TRBV7-8 to TRBJ2-5, with 8 nucleotides matching TRBD2. This CDR3 comprises 14 residues. The V gene end was trimmed by 5 bases and the J gene end by 1 base; junction bases not matched to a gene: 3. Germline CDR1 and CDR2: SGHVS and FQNEAQ.

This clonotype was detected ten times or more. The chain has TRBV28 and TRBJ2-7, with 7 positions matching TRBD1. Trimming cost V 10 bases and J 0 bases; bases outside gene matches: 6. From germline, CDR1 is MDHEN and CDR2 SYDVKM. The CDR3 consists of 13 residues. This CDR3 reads CATQDRSSYEQYF. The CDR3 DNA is TGTGCCACCCAGGACAGGAGCTCCTACGAGCAGTACTTC.

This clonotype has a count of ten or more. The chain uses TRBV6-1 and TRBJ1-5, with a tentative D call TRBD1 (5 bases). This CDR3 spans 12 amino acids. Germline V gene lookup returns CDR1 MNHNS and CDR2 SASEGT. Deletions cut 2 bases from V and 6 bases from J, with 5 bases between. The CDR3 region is CASSEQGQPQHF. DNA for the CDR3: TGTGCCAGCAGTGAACAGGGTCAGCCCCAGCATTTT.

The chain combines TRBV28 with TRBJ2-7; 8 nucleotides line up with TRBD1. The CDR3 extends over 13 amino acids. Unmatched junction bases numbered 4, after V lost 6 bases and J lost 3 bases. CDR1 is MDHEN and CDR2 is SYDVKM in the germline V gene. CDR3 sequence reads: CASSSGQGYEQYF. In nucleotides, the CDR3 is TGTGCCAGCAGCTCCGGACAGGGCTACGAGCAGTACTTC.

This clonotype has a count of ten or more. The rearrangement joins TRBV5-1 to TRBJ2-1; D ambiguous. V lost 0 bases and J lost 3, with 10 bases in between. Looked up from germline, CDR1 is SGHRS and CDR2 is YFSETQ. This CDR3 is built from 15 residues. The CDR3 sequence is CASSLVSGDYNEQFF. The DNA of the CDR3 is TGCGCCAGCAGCTTGGTGTCAGGAGACTACAATGAGCAGTTCTTC.

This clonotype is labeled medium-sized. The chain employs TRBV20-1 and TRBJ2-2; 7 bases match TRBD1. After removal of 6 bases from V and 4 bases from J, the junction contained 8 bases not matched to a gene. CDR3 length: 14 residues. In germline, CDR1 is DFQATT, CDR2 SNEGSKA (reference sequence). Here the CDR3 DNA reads TGCAGTGCCCCGACAGGGCTCCTCACCGGGGAGCTGTTTTTT. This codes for CSAPTGLLTGELFF.

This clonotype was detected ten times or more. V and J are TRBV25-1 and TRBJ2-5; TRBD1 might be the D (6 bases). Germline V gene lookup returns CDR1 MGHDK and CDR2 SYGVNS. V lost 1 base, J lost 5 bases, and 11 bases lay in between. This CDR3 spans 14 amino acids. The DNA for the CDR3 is TGTGCCAGCAGTGAATCAGACAGGAGGGAGACCCAGTACTTC. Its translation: CASSESDRRETQYF.

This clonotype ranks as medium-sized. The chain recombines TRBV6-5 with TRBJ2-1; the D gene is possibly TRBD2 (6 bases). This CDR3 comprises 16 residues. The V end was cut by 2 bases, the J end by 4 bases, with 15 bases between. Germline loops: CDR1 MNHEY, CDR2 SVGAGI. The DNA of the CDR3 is TGTGCCAGCAGTTACGATCTGGCTAGCGAATACAATGAGCAGTTCTTC. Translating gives CASSYDLASEYNEQFF.

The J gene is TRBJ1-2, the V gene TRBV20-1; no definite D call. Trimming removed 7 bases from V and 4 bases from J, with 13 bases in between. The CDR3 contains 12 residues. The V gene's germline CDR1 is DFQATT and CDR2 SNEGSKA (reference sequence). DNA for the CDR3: TGCAGTGTCCGTGGGCAAGGCTATGGCTACACCTTC. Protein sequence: CSVRGQGYGYTF.

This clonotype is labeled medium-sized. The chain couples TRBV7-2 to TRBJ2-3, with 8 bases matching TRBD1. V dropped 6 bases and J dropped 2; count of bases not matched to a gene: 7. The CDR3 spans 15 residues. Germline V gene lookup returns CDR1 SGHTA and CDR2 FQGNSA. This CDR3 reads CASSFRGQATDTQYF. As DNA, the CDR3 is TGTGCCAGCAGTTTTAGGGGACAGGCCACAGATACGCAGTATTTT.

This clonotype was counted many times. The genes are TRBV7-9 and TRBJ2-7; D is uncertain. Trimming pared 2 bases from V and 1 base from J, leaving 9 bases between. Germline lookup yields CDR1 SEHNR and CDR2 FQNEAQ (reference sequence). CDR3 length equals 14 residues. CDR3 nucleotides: TGTGCCAGCAGCTTAAGTACAACGTCCTACGAGCAGTACTTC. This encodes CASSLSTTSYEQYF. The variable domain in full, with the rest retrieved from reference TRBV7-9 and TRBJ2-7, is DTGVSQNPRHKITKRGQNVTFRCDPISEHNRLYWYRQTLGQGPEFLTYFQNEAQLEKSRLLSDRFSAERPKGSFSTLEIQRTEQGDSAMYLCASSLSTTSYEQYFGPGTRLTVT.

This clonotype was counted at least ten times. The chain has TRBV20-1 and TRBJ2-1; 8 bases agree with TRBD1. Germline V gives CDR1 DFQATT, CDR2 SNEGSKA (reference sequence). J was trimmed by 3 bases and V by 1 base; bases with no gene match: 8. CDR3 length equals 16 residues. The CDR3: CSARAPGTGGYNEQFF. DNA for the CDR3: TGCAGTGCTAGAGCTCCAGGGACAGGAGGCTACAATGAGCAGTTCTTC.

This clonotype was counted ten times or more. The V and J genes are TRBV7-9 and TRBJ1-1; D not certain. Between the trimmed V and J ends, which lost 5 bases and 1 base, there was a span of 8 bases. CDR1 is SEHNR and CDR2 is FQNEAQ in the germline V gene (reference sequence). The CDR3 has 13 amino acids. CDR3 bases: TGTGCCAGCAGCCCCCAAGAGAACACTGAAGCTTTCTTT. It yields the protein CASSPQENTEAFF.

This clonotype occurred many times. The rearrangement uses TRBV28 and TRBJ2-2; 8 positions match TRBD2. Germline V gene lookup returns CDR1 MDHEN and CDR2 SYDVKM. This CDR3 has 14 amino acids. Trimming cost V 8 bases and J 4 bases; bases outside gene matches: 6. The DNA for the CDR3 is TGTGCCAGCGAAGGTAGCGGGGTCACCGGGGAGCTGTTTTTT. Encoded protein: CASEGSGVTGELFF.

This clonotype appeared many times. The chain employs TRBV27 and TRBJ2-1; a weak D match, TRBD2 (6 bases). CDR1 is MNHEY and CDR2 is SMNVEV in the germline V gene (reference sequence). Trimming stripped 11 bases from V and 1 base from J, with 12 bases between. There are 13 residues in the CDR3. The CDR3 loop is CARQEGSYNEQFF. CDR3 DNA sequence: TGTGCCCGCCAGGAGGGTTCCTACAATGAGCAGTTCTTC.

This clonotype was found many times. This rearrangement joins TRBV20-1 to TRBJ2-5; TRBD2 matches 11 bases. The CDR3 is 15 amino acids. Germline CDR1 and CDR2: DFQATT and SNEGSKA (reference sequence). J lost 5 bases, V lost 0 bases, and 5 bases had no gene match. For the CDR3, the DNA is TGCAGTGCTAGAGATCCCCGACTAGCGGGGGAGACCCAGTACTTC. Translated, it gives CSARDPRLAGETQYF.

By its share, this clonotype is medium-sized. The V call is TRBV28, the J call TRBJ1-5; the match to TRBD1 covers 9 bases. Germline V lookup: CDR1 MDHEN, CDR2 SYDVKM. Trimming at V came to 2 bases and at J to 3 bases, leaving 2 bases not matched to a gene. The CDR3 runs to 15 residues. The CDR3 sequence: CASSLRDRDNQPQHF. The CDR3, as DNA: TGTGCCAGCAGTTTAAGGGACAGGGACAATCAGCCCCAGCATTTT.

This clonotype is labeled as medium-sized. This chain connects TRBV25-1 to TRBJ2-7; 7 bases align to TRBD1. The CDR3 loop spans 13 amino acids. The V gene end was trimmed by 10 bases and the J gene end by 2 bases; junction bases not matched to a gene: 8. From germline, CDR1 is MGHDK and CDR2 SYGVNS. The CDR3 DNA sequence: TGTGCCACCAAAACAGGGGTCACCTACGAGCAGTACTTC. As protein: CATKTGVTYEQYF.

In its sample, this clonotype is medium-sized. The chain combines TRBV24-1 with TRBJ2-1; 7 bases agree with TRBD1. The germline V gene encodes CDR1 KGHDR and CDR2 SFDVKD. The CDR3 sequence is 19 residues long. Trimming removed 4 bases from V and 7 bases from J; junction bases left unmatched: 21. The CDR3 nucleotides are TGTGCCACCAGTGACCCAGCCGCAGGGAAAGGGGGCAGGGGTAATGAGCAGTTCTTC. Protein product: CATSDPAAGKGGRGNEQFF.

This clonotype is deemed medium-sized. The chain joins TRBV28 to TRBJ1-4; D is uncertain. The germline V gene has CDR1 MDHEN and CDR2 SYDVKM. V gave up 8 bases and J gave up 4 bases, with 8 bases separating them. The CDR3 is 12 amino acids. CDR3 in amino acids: CASQTGNEKLFF. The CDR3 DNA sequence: TGTGCCAGCCAGACCGGTAATGAAAAACTGTTTTTT.